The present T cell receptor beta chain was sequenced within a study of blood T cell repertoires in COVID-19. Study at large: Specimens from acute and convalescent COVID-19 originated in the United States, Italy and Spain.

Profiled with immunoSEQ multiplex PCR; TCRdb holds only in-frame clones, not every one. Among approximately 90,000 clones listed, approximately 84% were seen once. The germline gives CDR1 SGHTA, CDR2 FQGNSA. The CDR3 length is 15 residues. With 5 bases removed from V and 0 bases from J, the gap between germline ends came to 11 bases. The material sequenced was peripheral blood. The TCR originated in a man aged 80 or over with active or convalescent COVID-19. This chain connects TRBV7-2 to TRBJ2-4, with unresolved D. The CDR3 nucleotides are TGTGCCAGCAGCCCTCGAGCTCTAGCCAAAAACATTCAGTACTTC. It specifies CASSPRALAKNIQYF.